A single sample gave rise to the 23 T cell receptor beta chains below, sequenced in a study of cytomegalovirus exposure and HLA in healthy donors. The PCR had 60 Vbeta and 13 Jbeta primers. Sequencing used immunoSEQ multiplex PCR; TCRdb keeps in-frame clones, though not all of them. The sample contains around 190,000 clones, roughly 77% of which appear only once. Sequencing was performed on PBMCs. The receptors were gathered from a man aged 25-45 years in good health and CMV-seropositive.

The chain is built from TRBV5-1 and TRBJ2-5, with D perhaps TRBD2 (5 bases). The V gene lost 2 bases and the J gene lost 5 bases, with 10 bases spanning the gap. Germline CDR1 reads SGHRS; CDR2 reads YFSETQ. The CDR3 is 13 amino acids. CDR3 DNA: TGCGCCAGCAGCTTCGGGGTCGAGGAGACCCAGTACTTC. Amino acids: CASSFGVEETQYF.

This sequence joins TRBV29-1 and TRBJ2-7, with 7 nucleotides matching TRBD1. The CDR3 is 12 amino acids. With V trimmed by 7 bases and J by 2 bases, 5 bases remained unmatched. Germline lookup yields CDR1 SQVTM and CDR2 ANQGSEA. The CDR3 reads CSARQGAYEQYF. The CDR3 DNA sequence: TGCAGCGCCCGACAGGGAGCCTACGAGCAGTACTTC.

This chain uses TRBV6-1 with TRBJ2-7; 9 nucleotides agree with TRBD1. The germline V gene encodes CDR1 MNHNS and CDR2 SASEGT. V was pared by 6 bases and J by 4 bases, with 1 base of the junction left unmatched. The CDR3 extends over 12 amino acids. CDR3 DNA sequence: TGTGCCAGCAGCGGGACAGGGTACGAGCAGTACTTC. Its protein product is CASSGTGYEQYF.

The V call is TRBV2, the J call TRBJ2-1; tentatively, D is TRBD2 (6 bases). Germline V lookup: CDR1 SNHLY, CDR2 FYNNEI. V was trimmed by 10 bases and J by 0 bases, leaving 13 bases between them. The CDR3 loop spans 14 amino acids. CDR3 loop: CATARESSYNEQFF. In DNA form, the CDR3 reads TGTGCCACCGCCCGGGAGAGCTCCTACAATGAGCAGTTCTTC.

This clone appeared a single time. The genes are TRBV7-9 and TRBJ2-7; TRBD1 agrees at 7 bases. The V gene's germline CDR1 is SEHNR and CDR2 FQNEAQ (reference sequence). J gave up 4 bases and V 11 bases, and 14 bases lay outside the gene matches. The CDR3 extends over 14 amino acids. CDR3 protein: CAGQGVPFSYEQYF. DNA for the CDR3: TGTGCCGGCCAGGGGGTTCCTTTCTCTTACGAGCAGTACTTC.

This chain connects TRBV19 to TRBJ2-1; TRBD2 agrees at 12 bases. Germline CDR1 LNHDA, CDR2 SQIVND (reference sequence). The CDR3 contains 14 residues. Trimming removed 5 bases from V and 9 bases from J; junction bases left unmatched: 5. The CDR3 nucleotides read TGTGCCAGTAGTCCAGGACTAGCGGGGAGTGAGCAGTTCTTC. Protein: CASSPGLAGSEQFF.

The chain uses TRBV27 and TRBJ2-1; 12 bases fit TRBD2. V lost 3 bases and J lost 5; bases outside the gene matches: 2. Per germline, CDR1 MNHEY and CDR2 SMNVEV (reference sequence). The CDR3 covers 15 residues. The CDR3 is CASSFSSGRDNEQFF. CDR3 nucleotides: TGTGCCAGCAGTTTCTCTAGCGGGAGGGACAATGAGCAGTTCTTC.

The chain is built from TRBV7-9 and TRBJ2-2; 11 bases agree with TRBD2. Germline CDR1 is SEHNR and CDR2 is FQNEAQ (reference sequence). With 4 bases clipped from V and 1 base from J, the junction kept 11 bases outside the gene matches. This CDR3 spans 19 amino acids. CDR3 region: CASSSSLPTSGGNTGELFF. For the CDR3, the DNA is TGTGCCAGCAGCTCGTCACTTCCCACTAGCGGGGGGAACACCGGGGAGCTGTTTTTT.

The chain uses TRBV15 and TRBJ1-2; TRBD1 is a possible D gene (6 bases). Trimming left V 2 bases short and J 5 bases short, with 18 bases between. Germline loops: CDR1 LNHNV, CDR2 YYDKDF (reference sequence). This CDR3 contains 16 residues. CDR3 protein: CATSRSGAIGGYGYTF. The CDR3 nucleotides read TGTGCCACCAGCAGATCAGGGGCAATCGGGGGGTATGGCTACACCTTC.

The chain links TRBV7-9 to TRBJ2-7; 9 bases map to TRBD1. After removal of 5 bases from V and 5 bases from J, the junction contained 10 bases not matched to a gene. Germline lookup yields CDR1 SEHNR and CDR2 FQNEAQ (reference sequence). The CDR3 has 15 residues. For the CDR3, the DNA is TGTGCCAGCAGCAACCGGGACAGGGCCCTCCACGAGCAGTACTTC. This translates into CASSNRDRALHEQYF. Filled out from reference TRBV7-9 and TRBJ2-7, the complete variable domain reads DTGVSQNPRHKITKRGQNVTFRCDPISEHNRLYWYRQTLGQGPEFLTYFQNEAQLEKSRLLSDRFSAERPKGSFSTLEIQRTEQGDSAMYLCASSNRDRALHEQYFGPGTRLTVT.

The chain is built from TRBV6-5 and TRBJ1-4, with D maybe TRBD1 (5 bases). Between the trimmed V and J ends, which lost 5 bases and 4 bases, there was a span of 11 bases. Germline CDR1 is MNHEY and CDR2 is SVGAGI. CDR3 length: 14 amino acids. Here the CDR3 reads CASSAGLFNEKLFF. The CDR3 nucleotides are TGTGCCAGCAGTGCGGGACTCTTTAATGAAAAACTGTTTTTT.

Only one count was recorded for this clone. The V and J genes are TRBV15 and TRBJ1-5; weak D call: TRBD1 (5 bases). The CDR3 runs 15 residues. Trimming took off 0 bases at V and 4 bases at J, with 10 bases between the two ends. The V gene's germline CDR1 is LNHNV and CDR2 YYDKDF (reference sequence). CDR3 in amino acids: CATSRDWAGNQPQHF. The CDR3 DNA reads TGTGCCACCAGCAGAGATTGGGCAGGGAATCAGCCCCAGCATTTT.

This rearrangement joins TRBV10-3 to TRBJ2-5, with 8 bases fitting TRBD2. Germline CDR1 is ENHRY and CDR2 is SYGVKD. With 10 bases clipped from V and 2 bases from J, the junction kept 6 bases outside the gene matches. The CDR3 covers 13 residues. CDR3 residues: CATQRERQETQYF. The CDR3, as DNA: TGTGCCACCCAGCGGGAGCGGCAAGAGACCCAGTACTTC.

The V gene is TRBV7-3, the J gene TRBJ1-6; perhaps TRBD1 as D (5 bases). Trimming left V 5 bases short and J 6 bases short, with 11 bases between. The CDR3 consists of 14 residues. Germline V lookup: CDR1 SGHTA, CDR2 FQGTGA. The CDR3 DNA is TGTGCCAGCAGCCCCGGGCAGGGTAATTCACCCCTCCACTTT. This sequence encodes CASSPGQGNSPLHF.

This clone has a single count. The V call is TRBV2, the J call TRBJ2-3, with 8 nucleotides matching TRBD2. The V gene's germline CDR1 is SNHLY and CDR2 FYNNEI. The CDR3 is made up of 19 amino acids. V dropped 3 bases and J dropped 3; count of bases not matched to a gene: 17. CDR3 sequence (DNA): TGTGCCAGCAGTGATCCAACTTGGGCGGGAGGAAGGGGAACAGATACGCAGTATTTT. Translated, it gives CASSDPTWAGGRGTDTQYF.

The chain joins TRBV6-4 to TRBJ2-1; 8 bases align to TRBD1. CDR3 length equals 13 residues. J gave up 7 bases and V 4 bases, and 3 bases lay outside the gene matches. CDR1 and CDR2 from the germline V gene are MRHNA and SNTAGT. The CDR3 region is CASSADRVNEQFF. The CDR3 DNA reads TGTGCCAGCAGTGCGGACAGGGTGAATGAGCAGTTCTTC.

V usage is TRBV30 and J usage is TRBJ2-4; possibly TRBD2 for D (6 bases). The V end was cut by 2 bases, the J end by 0 bases, with 17 bases between. CDR1 GTSNPN and CDR2 SVGIG come from the germline V gene (reference sequence). The CDR3 covers 17 residues. The chain's CDR3 is CAWSRPGVALAKNIQYF. In DNA form, the CDR3 reads TGTGCCTGGAGTAGACCGGGGGTGGCTTTAGCCAAAAACATTCAGTACTTC.

The rearrangement joins TRBV10-3 to TRBJ2-3, with TRBD2 identical over 8 bases. With 6 bases clipped from V and 1 base from J, the junction kept 9 bases outside the gene matches. There are 16 residues in the CDR3. Per the germline V gene, CDR1 is ENHRY and CDR2 is SYGVKD. The CDR3 DNA reads as TGTGCCATCAGATATCCTTCGGGGGGGGGCACAGATACGCAGTATTTT. Protein sequence: CAIRYPSGGGTDTQYF.

This clone was seen only a few times. The chain employs TRBV28 and TRBJ2-1; perhaps TRBD2 as D (5 bases). The CDR3 is 14 residues long. V was shortened by 9 bases and J by 3 bases, with 15 bases between the two germline ends. Germline lookup yields CDR1 MDHEN and CDR2 SYDVKM. The CDR3 DNA is TGTGCCAGTTTCGAGGGATTCGACTACAATGAGCAGTTCTTC. Encoded protein: CASFEGFDYNEQFF. Full variable domain (remainder filled in from reference TRBV28 and TRBJ2-1): DVKVTQSSRYLVKRTGEKVFLECVQDMDHENMFWYRQDPGLGLRLIYFSYDVKMKEKGDIPEGYSVSREKKERFSLILESASTNQTSMYLCASFEGFDYNEQFFGPGTRLTVL.

As for this clone: A read error may account for a junction end that differs from germline. The rearrangement uses TRBV27 and TRBJ1-1; tentative D call: TRBD1 (6 bases). The CDR3 loop spans 15 amino acids. Per germline, CDR1 MNHEY and CDR2 SMNVEV (reference sequence). CDR3 in DNA: TGTGCTAGCAGTTTAAGATGGGGACAGAACACTGAAGCTTTCTTT. This translates into CASSLRWGQNTEAFF.

The chain carries TRBV4-2 and TRBJ2-6, with TRBD1 matching over 10 bases. The CDR3 contains 17 residues. Germline V lookup: CDR1 LGHNA, CDR2 YNFKEQ. After removal of 4 bases from V and 0 bases from J, the junction contained 3 bases not matched to a gene. CDR3 loop: CASSPGQGISGANVLTF. In nucleotides, the CDR3 is TGTGCCAGCAGCCCGGGACAGGGGATCTCTGGGGCCAACGTCCTGACTTTC.

This clone appeared a single time. The rearrangement joins TRBV11-1 to TRBJ2-3; perhaps TRBD2 as D (6 bases). The CDR3 is 15 amino acids. Trimming cost V 4 bases and J 2 bases, with 13 bases left between them. Germline CDR1 SGHAT, CDR2 FQDESV (reference sequence). CDR3 coding DNA: TGTGCCAGCAGCTCCACTAGCAAGGACACAGATACGCAGTATTTT. This translates into CASSSTSKDTDTQYF.

The J gene is TRBJ2-1, the V gene TRBV30, with unresolved D. Trimming took off 0 bases at V and 9 bases at J, with 9 bases between the two ends. Looked up from germline, CDR1 is GTSNPN and CDR2 is SVGIG (reference sequence). CDR3 length equals 12 residues. The CDR3 sequence: CAWSVGPGEQFF. In DNA, the CDR3 is TGTGCCTGGAGTGTAGGTCCGGGTGAGCAGTTCTTC.